A selection of T cell receptor beta chains follows, all from one sample in a study of OX40 agonist ivuxolimab in advanced cancers. TCRdb's copy holds only in-frame clones and misses some; the assay was immunoSEQ multiplex PCR. The sample carries tens of thousands of clones, around nine tenths recorded once. The sequences come from CD4+ or CD8+ T cells sorted from blood, collected in a trial of the OX40 agonist ivuxolimab. All receptors come from an adult with an advanced solid tumor such as melanoma, head and neck, liver or kidney cancer. The conserved cysteine and the conserved F or W are not part of the CDR3 here. Each record gives: V gene, J gene, CDR3 protein.

TRBV7-3	TRBJ2-3	ASSPDRVNTQY
TRBV5-4	TRBJ2-3	ASSLAAGLGTDTQY
TRBV19	TRBJ2-3	ASSRGGGGDTQY
TRBV5-1	TRBJ2-3	ASSLGGPTDTQY
TRBV28	TRBJ2-6	ASSSPGGGANVLT
TRBV14	TRBJ2-1	ASSQFEGAYNEQF
TRBV10-3	TRBJ1-1	AIKGEGLGPEAF
TRBV4-1	TRBJ2-7	ASSQDQRSSGPYEQY
TRBV5-1	TRBJ2-3	ASRLTSGRVTDTQY
TRBV29-1	TRBJ1-2	SVRGGKDGYT